The present T cell receptor beta chain was sequenced within a study of shared clonotypes between healthy human individuals. Study overall: Three plates each covered CD4 naive and memory; CD8 naive two, CD8 memory one.

V lost 4 bases, J lost 3 bases, and 6 bases stayed unmatched. The V gene's germline CDR1 is MNHEY and CDR2 SMNVEV (reference sequence). There are 15 residues in the CDR3. Clones were read by immunoSEQ multiplex PCR, and TCRdb kept only the in-frame ones, dropping some. The sample carries over a million clones, about 80% recorded once. The gene calls are TRBV27 and TRBJ2-7, with 10 nucleotides matching TRBD1. This clonotype was sampled from a man in his late teens or twenties in good health. Some clones in this sample may be carry-over from other donors' samples. The source material was memory CD4+ T cells from PBMCs. Subset here: CD45RA-negative fraction. CDR3 protein: CASSSYGTGDYEQYF. The CDR3 coding sequence is TGTGCCAGCAGTTCATATGGGACAGGGGACTACGAGCAGTACTTC.